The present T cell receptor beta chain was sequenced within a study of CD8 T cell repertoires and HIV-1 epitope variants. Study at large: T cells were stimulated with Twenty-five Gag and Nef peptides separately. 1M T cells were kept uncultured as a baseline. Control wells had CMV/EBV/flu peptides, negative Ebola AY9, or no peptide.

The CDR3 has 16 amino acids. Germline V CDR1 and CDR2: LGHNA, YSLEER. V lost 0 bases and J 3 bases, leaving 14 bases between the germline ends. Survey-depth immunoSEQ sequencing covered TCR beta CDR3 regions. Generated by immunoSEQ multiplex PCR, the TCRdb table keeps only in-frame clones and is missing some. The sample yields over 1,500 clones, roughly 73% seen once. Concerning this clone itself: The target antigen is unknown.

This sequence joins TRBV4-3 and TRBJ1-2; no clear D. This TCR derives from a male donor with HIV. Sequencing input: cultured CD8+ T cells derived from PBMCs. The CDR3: CASSQDPPDLDYGYTF. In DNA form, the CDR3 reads TGCGCCAGCAGCCAAGATCCCCCAGACTTGGACTATGGCTACACCTTC.